Described below is a single T cell receptor (beta chain) sequence and its context. In Cohort 3, a recovered donor had either two negative PCRs, clearance, or symptom resolution. These data are taken from a study of blood T cell repertoires in COVID-19. The wider study: Specimens from acute and convalescent COVID-19 originated in the United States, Italy and Spain.

The germline gives CDR1 SQVTM, CDR2 ANQGSEA. This CDR3 contains 12 residues. Trimming removed 1 base from V and 9 bases from J, with 12 bases in between. In the original processing: It was from reference gene primer amplification that nucleated cell counts were estimated. Using immunoSEQ multiplex PCR, the repertoire was profiled, and TCRdb retains in-frame clones only, with some absent. Clone size and V and J calls were adopted from that table, with D and trimming inferred from the DNA. This table has about 480,000 clones, about nine tenths appearing once. This TCR was sampled from a woman aged 55-70 years who had recovered from COVID-19. The V and J genes are TRBV29-1 and TRBJ2-5, with D possibly matching TRBD2 (6 bases). The sample was PBMCs or T cells enriched from blood (not recorded which). The CDR3 loop reads CSVEGEAGAQYF. The CDR3 nucleotides read TGCAGCGTTGAAGGGGAAGCGGGCGCCCAGTACTTC.